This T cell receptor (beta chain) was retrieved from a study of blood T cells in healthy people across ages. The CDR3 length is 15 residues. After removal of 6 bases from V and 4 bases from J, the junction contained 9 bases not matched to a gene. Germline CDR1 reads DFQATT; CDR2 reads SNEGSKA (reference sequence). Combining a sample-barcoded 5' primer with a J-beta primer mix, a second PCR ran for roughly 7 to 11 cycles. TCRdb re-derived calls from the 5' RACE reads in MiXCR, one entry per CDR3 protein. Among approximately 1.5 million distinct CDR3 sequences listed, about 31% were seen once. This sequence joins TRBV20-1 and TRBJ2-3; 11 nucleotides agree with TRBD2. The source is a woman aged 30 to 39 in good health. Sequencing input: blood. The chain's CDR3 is CSATSGGLLADTQYF. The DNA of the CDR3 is TGCAGTGCCACTAGCGGGGGTTTGCTCGCAGATACGCAGTATTTT.